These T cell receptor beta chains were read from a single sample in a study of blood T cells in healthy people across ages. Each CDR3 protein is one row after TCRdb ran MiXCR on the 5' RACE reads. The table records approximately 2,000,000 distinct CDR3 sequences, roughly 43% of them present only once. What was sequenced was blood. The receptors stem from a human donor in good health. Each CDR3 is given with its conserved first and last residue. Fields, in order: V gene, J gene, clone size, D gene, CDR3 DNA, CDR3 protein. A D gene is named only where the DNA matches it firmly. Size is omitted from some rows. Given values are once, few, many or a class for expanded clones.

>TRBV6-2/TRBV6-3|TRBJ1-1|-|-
TGTGCCAGCAGGTCCAGGGGCGAAGCTTTCTTT
CASRSRGEAFF
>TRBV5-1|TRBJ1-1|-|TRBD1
TGCGCCAGCAGCTTAGGTGGGACAGATTCTGAAGCTTTCTTT
CASSLGGTDSEAFF
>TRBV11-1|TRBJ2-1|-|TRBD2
TGTGCCAGCAGCTTAGAGCCTAGCGGGGCCTCCTCCTACAATGGGCAGTTCTTC
CASSLEPSGASSYNGQFF
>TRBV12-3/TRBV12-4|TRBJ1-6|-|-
TGTGCCAGCAGTCCCCTTCGTTCACCCCTCCACTTT
CASSPLRSPLHF
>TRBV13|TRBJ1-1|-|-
TGTGCCAGCAGCCTGGGTCCCCAGGGGACCACTGAAGCTTTCTTT
CASSLGPQGTTEAFF
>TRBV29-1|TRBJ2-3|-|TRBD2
TGCAGCCTTGTAGGCCTAGCGGGAGGTGCAGATACGCAGTATTTT
CSLVGLAGGADTQYF
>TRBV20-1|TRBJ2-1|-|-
TGCAGTGCTAAAGGCCACGATCACAATGAGCAGTTCTTC
CSAKGHDHNEQFF
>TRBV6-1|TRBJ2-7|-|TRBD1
TGTGCCAGCAGTGGTTACAGGGGATCCTACGAGCAGTACTTC
CASSGYRGSYEQYF
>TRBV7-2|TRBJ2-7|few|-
TGTGCCAGCAGCTTCTTTTTGGGGGCCCTCTCCTCCTACGAGCAGTACTTC
CASSFFLGALSSYEQYF
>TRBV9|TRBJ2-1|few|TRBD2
TGTGCCAGCAGCGGAACTCTAGCGGGGGGGAACAATGAGCAGTTCTTC
CASSGTLAGGNNEQFF
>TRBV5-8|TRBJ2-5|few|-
TGTGCCAGCAGCTTTACCCGGGGTCCCGGAATCGAGACCCAGTACTTC
CASSFTRGPGIETQYF
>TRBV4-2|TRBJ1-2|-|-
TGTGCCAGCAGTCAACGCGGTTCGATTAACTATGGCTACACCTTC
CASSQRGSINYGYTF
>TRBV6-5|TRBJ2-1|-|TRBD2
TGTGCCACCGCCTCGGGGGGGTACAATGAGCAGTTCTTC
CATASGGYNEQFF